One sample yielded the 3 T cell receptor beta chains listed below, sequenced in a study of PD-1 blockade in classical Hodgkin lymphoma. The sample's time point: cycle 4 day 1 (C4D1), after 6 weeks of nivolumab. The patients all showed relapse after autologous stem cell transplantation, while their brentuximab vedotin exposure varied. Purified CD4+ T cells were obtained from thawed PBMCs through magnetic negative selection. Produced via immunoSEQ multiplex PCR; TCRdb's table is partial and in-frame only. The table records roughly 18,000 clones, roughly 80% of them present only once. The sample in question was CD4+ T cells from blood, obtained before the fourth cycle of nivolumab. Receptor source: a human donor with classical Hodgkin lymphoma.

The chain recombines TRBV19 with TRBJ2-4; possibly TRBD1 or TRBD2 for D (6 bases each). Trimming left V 1 base short and J 8 bases short, with 15 bases between. Germline CDR1 LNHDA, CDR2 SQIVND (reference sequence). This CDR3 has 15 amino acids. Here the CDR3 DNA reads TGTGCCAGTAGTATAGCGGGGGCCGGTAGAGACATTCAGTACTTC. Translation gives CASSIAGAGRDIQYF.

The V and J genes are TRBV5-1 and TRBJ2-7, with 8 nucleotides matching TRBD1. From germline, CDR1 is SGHRS and CDR2 YFSETQ. CDR3 length equals 14 residues. V shed 3 bases and J 6 bases; nucleotides not matched to a gene: 8. CDR3 protein: CASSSGQGISEQYF. The CDR3, as DNA: TGCGCCAGCAGCTCAGGACAGGGCATCTCCGAGCAGTACTTC.

The J gene is TRBJ2-1, the V gene TRBV7-2; possible D gene TRBD1, 5 bases. Germline V lookup: CDR1 SGHTA, CDR2 FQGNSA. The CDR3 consists of 15 residues. V lost 1 base and J 0 bases, leaving 7 bases between the germline ends. DNA for the CDR3: TGTGCCAGCAGCTTAGAGGGGTCCTCCTACAATGAGCAGTTCTTC. Amino acids: CASSLEGSSYNEQFF.